This T cell receptor beta chain derives from a study of vaccination effects on CD4 cells after COVID-19 (dated by TCRdb to between 2022 and 2023). Regarding the research as a whole: Post-vaccine samples across the study were collected a median of 72 days after the second dose, with a range of 14 to 241. In both COVID-19 convalescent patients and infection-naive vaccine recipients, the study compared SARS-CoV-2 spike-specific CD4+ TCR repertoires from before mRNA vaccination with those from after it. Altogether, around eleven COVID-19 convalescent patients and a handful of SARS-CoV-2-naive healthy vaccine recipients made up the full study. Cultures from other donors in the study were sequenced with the Oncomine TCR Beta short-read assay on an Illumina iSeq 100. General study outcomes and caveats: In healthy vaccine recipients, vaccine-induced clones were almost all SARS-CoV-2 mono-reactive, with only 1 of 255 cross-reactive with common cold coronaviruses. Limitations of the study were the small number of convalescent patients and the absence of early post-infection timepoints. Clones induced by infection and clones induced by vaccination both contracted markedly at late timepoints after vaccination, which fits with T cell responses waning over time.

To identify antigen-specific CD4+ T cell clonotypes by their expansion, the ViraFEST assay first stimulated PBMC with viral peptide pools and then applied TCR sequencing. After more than nine days of culture, CD4+ T cells were isolated with the EasySep CD4+ T cell isolation kit. Participants received two doses of either the BNT162b2 or the mRNA-1273 mRNA SARS-CoV-2 vaccine. Negative nucleocapsid antibody results before and after vaccination confirmed that the healthy vaccine recipients had no prior SARS-CoV-2 infection. Approximately 2 million PBMC per well were cultured in IMDM with about 4.5% human AB serum, 10 IU/ml IL-2 and gentamicin, plus 10 ug/ml peptides. On days 3 and 7, half of the culture medium was replaced with fresh IL-2-containing medium. Unless otherwise noted, each peptide stimulation condition was cultured in triplicate wells. PBMC were separated from whole blood using Ficoll-Paque Plus gradient centrifugation and were then either cryopreserved at -140C or used fresh. The overlapping peptide pools covered the spike proteins of SARS-CoV-2 and of the common cold coronaviruses HCoV-NL63, HCoV-OC43 and HCoV-229E. The QIAamp micro DNA kit was used to extract genomic DNA from the cultured CD4+ T cells.

The library relied on the immunoSEQ multiplex PCR assay. DNA from the CD4+ T cells that had been cultured and isolated underwent TCR beta CDR3 sequencing. The published analysis was carried out like this. Non-productive TCR sequences were removed, reads were trimmed to the CDR3 region, and CDR3s of at least 7 amino acids were retained. The MANAFEST web app was used to identify antigen-specific clonotypes by comparing expansion in peptide wells with expansion in reference cultures. For clones to be considered positive, expansion at FDR<0.05 versus reference and all other wells, an odds ratio above 5, and a frequency above 0.1% in two replicate wells were required. Cross-reactive clonotypes were defined as significantly expanded in SARS-CoV-2 spike wells and in at least one common cold coronavirus spike condition. CDR3 similarity was assessed by Levenshtein distance using the stringdist R package, and unrooted trees were constructed with ape in R 3.6.1. TCRdb holds this immuneACCESS table with in-frame rearrangements only. Some clones are missing; in checked studies, unresolved V genes explain under half, and the rest has no known cause. Clone size and V and J calls were adopted from that table, with D and trimming inferred from the DNA. This sample gives roughly 70,000 clones in total; less than 80% of them show up just once. The biggest ten clones account for more than 0.9% of the sample.

The V end loses 4 bases and the J end loses 0 bases, and a stretch of 11 bases separates them. Sequences KGHDR (CDR1) and SFDVKD (CDR2) are obtained from the germline V gene. The CDR3 spans 15 residues, from the cysteine through the phenylalanine. The CDR3 DNA has 45 bases and is translated from base 1. This clone turned up a few times. Its antigen remains unidentified. There are no base qualities to consult, and no much larger clone falls within one base. The rearranged segments are TRBV24-1 and TRBJ2-5; tentative D gene TRBD1, with 6 bases matching. The sequence derives from a human donor who received a COVID-19 vaccine. Sequenced material: CD4+ T cells from PBMCs cultured with HCoV-OC43 spike peptides, taken after COVID-19 vaccination. The cell subset or site label, as the study defines it: HCoV-OC43 spike overlapping peptide pool stimulation. The CDR3 in this case is CATSEPRGYQETQYF. The nucleotide sequence is given as TGTGCCACCAGTGAACCGAGGGGGTACCAAGAGACCCAGTACTTC.